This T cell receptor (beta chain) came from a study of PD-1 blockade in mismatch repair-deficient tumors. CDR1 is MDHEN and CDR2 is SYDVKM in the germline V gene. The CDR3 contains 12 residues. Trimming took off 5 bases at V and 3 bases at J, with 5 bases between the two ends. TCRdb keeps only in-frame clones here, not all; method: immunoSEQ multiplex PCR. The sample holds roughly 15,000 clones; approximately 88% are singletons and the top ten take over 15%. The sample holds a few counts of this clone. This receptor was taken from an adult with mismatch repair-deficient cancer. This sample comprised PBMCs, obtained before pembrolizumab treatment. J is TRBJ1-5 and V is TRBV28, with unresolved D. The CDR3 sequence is CASSRDNQPQHF. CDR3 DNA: TGTGCCAGCAGTAGGGACAATCAGCCCCAGCATTTT.